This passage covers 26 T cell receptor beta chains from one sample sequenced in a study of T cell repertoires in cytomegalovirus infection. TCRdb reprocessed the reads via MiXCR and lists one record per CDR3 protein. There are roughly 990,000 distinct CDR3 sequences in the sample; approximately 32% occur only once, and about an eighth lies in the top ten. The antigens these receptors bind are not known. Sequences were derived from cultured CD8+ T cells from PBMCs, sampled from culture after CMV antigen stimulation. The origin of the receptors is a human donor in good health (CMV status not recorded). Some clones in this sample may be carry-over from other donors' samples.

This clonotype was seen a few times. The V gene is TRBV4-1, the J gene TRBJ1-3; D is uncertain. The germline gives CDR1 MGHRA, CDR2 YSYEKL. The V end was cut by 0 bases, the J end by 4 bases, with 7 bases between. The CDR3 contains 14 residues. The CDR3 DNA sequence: TGCGCCAGCAGCCAAGAACCGGGGGGAAACACCATATATTTT. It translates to CASSQEPGGNTIYF.

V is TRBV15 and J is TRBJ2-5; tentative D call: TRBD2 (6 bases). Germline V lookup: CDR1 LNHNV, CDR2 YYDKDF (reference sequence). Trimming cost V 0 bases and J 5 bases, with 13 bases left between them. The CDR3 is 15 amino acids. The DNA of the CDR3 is TGTGCCACCAGCAGAGATAGTGGCGGGGACGAGACCCAGTACTTC. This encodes CATSRDSGGDETQYF.

The CDR3 is CASSQDWARNEQFF. CDR3 coding DNA: TGCGCCAGCAGCCAAGATTGGGCTAGGAATGAGCAGTTCTTC. The chain links TRBV4-3 to TRBJ2-1, with D unclear. The CDR3 totals 14 residues. Trimming left V 0 bases short and J 7 bases short, with 10 bases between. Germline CDR1 and CDR2: LGHNA and YSLEER.

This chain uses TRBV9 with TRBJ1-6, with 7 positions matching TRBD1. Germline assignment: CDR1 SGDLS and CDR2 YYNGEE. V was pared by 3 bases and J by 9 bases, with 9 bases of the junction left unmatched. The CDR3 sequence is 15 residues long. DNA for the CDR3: TGTGCCAGCAGCGCTCGACAGGGCTCTGGTTCACCCCTCCACTTT. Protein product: CASSARQGSGSPLHF.

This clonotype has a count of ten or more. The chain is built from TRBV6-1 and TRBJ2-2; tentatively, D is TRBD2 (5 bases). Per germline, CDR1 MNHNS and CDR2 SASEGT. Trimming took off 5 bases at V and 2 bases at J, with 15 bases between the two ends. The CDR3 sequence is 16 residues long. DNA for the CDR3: TGTGCCAGCAGTTCCACCGCCCCTAGCAACACCGGGGAGCTGTTTTTT. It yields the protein CASSSTAPSNTGELFF.

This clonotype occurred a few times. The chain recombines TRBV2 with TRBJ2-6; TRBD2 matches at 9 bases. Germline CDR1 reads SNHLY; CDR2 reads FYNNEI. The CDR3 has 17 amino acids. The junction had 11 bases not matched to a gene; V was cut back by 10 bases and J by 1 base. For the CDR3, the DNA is TGTGCCACCGATGTGACTAGCGGTATGTCTGGGGCCAACGTCCTGACTTTC. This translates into CATDVTSGMSGANVLTF.

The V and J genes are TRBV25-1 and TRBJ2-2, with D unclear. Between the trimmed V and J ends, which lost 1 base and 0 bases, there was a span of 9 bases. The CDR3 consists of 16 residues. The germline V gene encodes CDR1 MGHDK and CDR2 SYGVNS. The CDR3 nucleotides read TGTGCCAGCAGTGAATTCCCAGGACCGAACACCGGGGAGCTGTTTTTT. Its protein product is CASSEFPGPNTGELFF.

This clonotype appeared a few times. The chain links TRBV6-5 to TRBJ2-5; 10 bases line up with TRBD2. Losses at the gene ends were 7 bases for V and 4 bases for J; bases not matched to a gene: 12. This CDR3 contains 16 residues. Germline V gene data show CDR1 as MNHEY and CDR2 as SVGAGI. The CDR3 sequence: CASKKILAGGRETQYF. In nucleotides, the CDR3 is TGTGCCAGCAAAAAAATATTAGCGGGGGGCAGAGAGACCCAGTACTTC.

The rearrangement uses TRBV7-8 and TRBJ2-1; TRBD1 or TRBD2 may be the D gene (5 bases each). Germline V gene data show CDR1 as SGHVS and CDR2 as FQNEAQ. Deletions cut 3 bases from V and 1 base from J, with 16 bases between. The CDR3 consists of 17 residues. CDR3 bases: TGTGCCAGCAGCTTGTCCCGCCGGGGCGCATCCTACAATGAGCAGTTCTTC. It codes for CASSLSRRGASYNEQFF.

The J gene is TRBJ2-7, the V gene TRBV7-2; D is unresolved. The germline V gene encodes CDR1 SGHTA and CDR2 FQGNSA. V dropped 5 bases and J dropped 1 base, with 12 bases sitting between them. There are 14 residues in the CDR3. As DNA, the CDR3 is TGTGCCAGCAGCGCTTCGGAACAGTCCTACGAGCAGTACTTC. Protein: CASSASEQSYEQYF. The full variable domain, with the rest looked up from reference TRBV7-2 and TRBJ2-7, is GAGVSQSPSNKVTEKGKDVELRCDPISGHTALYWYRQSLGQGLEFLIYFQGNSAPDKSGLPSDRFSAERTGGSVSTLTIQRTQQEDSAVYLCASSASEQSYEQYFGPGTRLTVT.

CDR3 DNA sequence: TGTGCCAGCAGTTCAAACATCGGCTATGGCTACACCTTC. Amino acids: CASSSNIGYGYTF. V is TRBV6-5 and J is TRBJ1-2; D is unresolved. Germline V gives CDR1 MNHEY, CDR2 SVGAGI. The ends were cut back, 4 bases at V and 4 bases at J, with 10 bases in the middle. The CDR3 is 13 residues long.

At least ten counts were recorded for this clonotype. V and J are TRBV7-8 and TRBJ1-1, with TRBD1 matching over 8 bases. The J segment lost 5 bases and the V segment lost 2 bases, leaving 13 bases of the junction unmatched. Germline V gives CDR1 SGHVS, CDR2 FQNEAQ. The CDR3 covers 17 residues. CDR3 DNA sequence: TGTGCCAGCAGCTTACCGATTAAAGACAGGGGTGTAACTGAAGCTTTCTTT. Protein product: CASSLPIKDRGVTEAFF. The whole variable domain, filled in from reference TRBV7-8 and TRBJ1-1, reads GAGVSQSPRYKVAKRGQDVALRCDPISGHVSLFWYQQALGQGPEFLTYFQNEAQLDKSGLPSDRFFAERPEGSVSTLKIQRTQQEDSAVYLCASSLPIKDRGVTEAFFGQGTRLTVV.

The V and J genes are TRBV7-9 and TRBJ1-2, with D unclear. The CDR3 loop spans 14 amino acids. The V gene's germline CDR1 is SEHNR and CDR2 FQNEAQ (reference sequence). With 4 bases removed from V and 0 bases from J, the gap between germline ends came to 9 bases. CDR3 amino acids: CASSSDFPNYGYTF. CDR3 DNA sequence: TGTGCCAGCAGCTCGGACTTTCCTAACTATGGCTACACCTTC.

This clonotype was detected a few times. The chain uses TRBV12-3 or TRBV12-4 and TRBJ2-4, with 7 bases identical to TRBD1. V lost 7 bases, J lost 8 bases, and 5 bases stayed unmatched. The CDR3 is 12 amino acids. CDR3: CASNGQVDIQYF. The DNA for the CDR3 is TGTGCCAGCAACGGACAGGTTGACATTCAGTACTTC.

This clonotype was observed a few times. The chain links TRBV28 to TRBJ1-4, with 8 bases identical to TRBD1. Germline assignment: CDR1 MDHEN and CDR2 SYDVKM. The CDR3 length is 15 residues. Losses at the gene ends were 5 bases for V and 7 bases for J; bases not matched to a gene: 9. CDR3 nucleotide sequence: TGTGCCAGCAGTACCCCGGACAGGGTTTCTGAAAAACTGTTTTTT. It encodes CASSTPDRVSEKLFF.

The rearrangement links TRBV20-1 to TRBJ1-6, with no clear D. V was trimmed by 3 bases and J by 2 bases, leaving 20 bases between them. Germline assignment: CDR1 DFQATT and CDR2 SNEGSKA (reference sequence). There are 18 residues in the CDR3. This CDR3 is CSARSDAGAGTYNSPLHF. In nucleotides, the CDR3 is TGCAGTGCTAGGTCAGACGCCGGCGCGGGAACCTATAATTCACCCCTCCACTTT.

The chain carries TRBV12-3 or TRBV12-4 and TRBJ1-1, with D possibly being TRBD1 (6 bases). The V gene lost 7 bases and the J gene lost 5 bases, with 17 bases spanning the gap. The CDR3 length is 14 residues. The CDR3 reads CASTPGAGGTEAFF. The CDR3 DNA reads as TGTGCCAGCACCCCGGGGGCGGGGGGAACTGAAGCTTTCTTT.

The CDR3 DNA is TGTGCCATCGAGCCGTTGGCCCTGGGCGAGCAGTACTTC. It codes for CAIEPLALGEQYF. The chain has TRBV7-9 and TRBJ2-7, with no clear D. Germline CDR1 reads SEHNR; CDR2 reads FQNEAQ (reference sequence). The V and J ends lost 10 bases and 6 bases respectively, with 19 bases between them. CDR3 size: 13 residues.

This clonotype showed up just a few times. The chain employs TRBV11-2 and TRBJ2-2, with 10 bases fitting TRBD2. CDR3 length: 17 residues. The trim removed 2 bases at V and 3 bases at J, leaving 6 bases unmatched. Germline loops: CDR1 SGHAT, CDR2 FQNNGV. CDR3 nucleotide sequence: TGTGCCAGCAGCTTACTAGCGGGGGTCAGATACACCGGGGAGCTGTTTTTT. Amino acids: CASSLLAGVRYTGELFF.

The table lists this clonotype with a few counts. The DNA of the CDR3 is TGTGCCAGCAGATTGGGAGGGGGCAACACCGGGGAGCTGTTTTTT. Translation gives CASRLGGGNTGELFF. The chain carries TRBV27 and TRBJ2-2; D may be TRBD1 or TRBD2 (7 bases each). V shed 6 bases and J shed 2 bases, with 13 bases lying between them. The CDR3 has 15 amino acids. CDR1 MNHEY and CDR2 SMNVEV come from the germline V gene (reference sequence).

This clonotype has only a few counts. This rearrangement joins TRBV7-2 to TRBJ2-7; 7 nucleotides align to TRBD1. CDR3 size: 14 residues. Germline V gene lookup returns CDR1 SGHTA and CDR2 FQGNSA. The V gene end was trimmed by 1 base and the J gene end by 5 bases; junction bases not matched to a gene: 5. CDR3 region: CASSLGGGQNEQYF. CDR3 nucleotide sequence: TGTGCCAGCAGCTTAGGAGGGGGACAGAACGAGCAGTACTTC.

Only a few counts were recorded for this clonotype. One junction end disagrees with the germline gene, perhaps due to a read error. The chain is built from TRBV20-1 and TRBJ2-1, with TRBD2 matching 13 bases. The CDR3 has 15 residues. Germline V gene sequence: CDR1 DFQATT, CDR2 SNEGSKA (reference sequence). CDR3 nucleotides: TGCAGTGCTGCCGGGACTAGCGGGGTCTCGCGGGGATTGTCCTTC. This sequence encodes CSAAGTSGVSRGLSF.

CDR3 nucleotides: TGTGCCAGCAGCTCTACCTTACCGGGACTGAACACCGGGGAGCTGTTTTTT. This codes for CASSSTLPGLNTGELFF. The chain uses TRBV5-8 and TRBJ2-2; the D gene is possibly TRBD2 (6 bases). The germline gives CDR1 SGHTS, CDR2 YDEGEE. This CDR3 spans 17 amino acids. V shed 3 bases and J shed 1 base, with 16 bases lying between them.

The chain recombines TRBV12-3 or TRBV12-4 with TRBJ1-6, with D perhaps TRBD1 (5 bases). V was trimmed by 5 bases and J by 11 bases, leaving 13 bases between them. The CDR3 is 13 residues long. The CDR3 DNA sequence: TGTGCCAGCAGTCCGGGACCGGGAACACCCCTCCACTTT. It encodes CASSPGPGTPLHF.

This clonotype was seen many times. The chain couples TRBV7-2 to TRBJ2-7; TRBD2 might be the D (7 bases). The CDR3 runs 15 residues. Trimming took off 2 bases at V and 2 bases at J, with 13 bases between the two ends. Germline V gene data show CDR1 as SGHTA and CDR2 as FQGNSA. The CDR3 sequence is CASSLNGGPTYEQYV. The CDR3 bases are TGTGCCAGCAGCTTAAACGGGGGGCCGACCTACGAGCAGTACGTC.

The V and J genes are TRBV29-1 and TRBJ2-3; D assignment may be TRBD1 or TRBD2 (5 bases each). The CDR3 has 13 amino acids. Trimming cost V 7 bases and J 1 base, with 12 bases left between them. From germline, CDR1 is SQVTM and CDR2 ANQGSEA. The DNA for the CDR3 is TGCAGCGCCCCGGTGGGGGGCACAGATACGCAGTATTTT. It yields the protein CSAPVGGTDTQYF.